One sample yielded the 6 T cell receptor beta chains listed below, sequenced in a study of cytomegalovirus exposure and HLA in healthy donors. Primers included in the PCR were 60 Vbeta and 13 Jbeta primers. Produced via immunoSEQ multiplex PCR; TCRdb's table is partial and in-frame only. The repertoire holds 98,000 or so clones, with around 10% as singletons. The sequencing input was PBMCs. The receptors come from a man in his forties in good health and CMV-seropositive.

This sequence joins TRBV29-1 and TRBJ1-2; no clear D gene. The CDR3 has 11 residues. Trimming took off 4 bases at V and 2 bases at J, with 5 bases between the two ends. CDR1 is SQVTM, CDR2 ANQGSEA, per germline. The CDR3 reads CSVVQNYGYTF. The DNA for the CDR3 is TGCAGCGTTGTACAGAACTATGGCTACACCTTC.

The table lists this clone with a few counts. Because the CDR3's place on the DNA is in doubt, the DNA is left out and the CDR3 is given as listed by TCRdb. This CDR3 reads CASSVAAGALFF. V gene TRBV9 combines with J gene TRBJ2-2; the D call of TRBD2 is as the table states it, not checked on the DNA. The CDR3 sequence runs 12 residues, both termini included. Germline V lookup: CDR1 SGDLS, CDR2 YYNGEE.

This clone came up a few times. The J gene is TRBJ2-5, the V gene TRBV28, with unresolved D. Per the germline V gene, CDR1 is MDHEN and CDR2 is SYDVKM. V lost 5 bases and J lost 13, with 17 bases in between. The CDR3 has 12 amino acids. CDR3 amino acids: CASSPGDGRGYF. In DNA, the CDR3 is TGTGCCAGCAGTCCTGGAGACGGCCGAGGGTACTTC.

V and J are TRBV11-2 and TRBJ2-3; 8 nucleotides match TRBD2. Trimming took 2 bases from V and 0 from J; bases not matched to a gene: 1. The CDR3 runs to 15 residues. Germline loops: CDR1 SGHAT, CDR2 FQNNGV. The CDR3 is CASSLTSGSTDTQYF. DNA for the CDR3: TGTGCCAGCAGCTTAACTAGCGGCAGCACAGATACGCAGTATTTT.

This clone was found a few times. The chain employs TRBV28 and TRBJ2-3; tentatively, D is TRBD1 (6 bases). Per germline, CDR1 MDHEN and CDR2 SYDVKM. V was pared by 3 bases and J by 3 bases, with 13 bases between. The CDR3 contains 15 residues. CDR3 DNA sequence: TGTGCCAGCAGTTTTCTTAGGACAGAGACAGATACGCAGTATTTT. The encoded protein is CASSFLRTETDTQYF.

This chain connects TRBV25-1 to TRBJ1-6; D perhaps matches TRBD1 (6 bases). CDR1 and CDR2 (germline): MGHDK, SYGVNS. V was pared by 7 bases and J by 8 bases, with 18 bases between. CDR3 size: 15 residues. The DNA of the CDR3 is TGTGCCAGCACCTTTGGGGGCAGGCTGGATTCACCCCTCCACTTT. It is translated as CASTFGGRLDSPLHF.